Below are 17 T cell receptor beta chains sequenced from a single sample in a study of T cell repertoires in cytomegalovirus infection. These receptors have no identified antigens. TCRdb analysed the reads with MiXCR anew, one entry per CDR3 protein. Seen here are approximately 280,000 distinct CDR3 sequences, 22% observed once, and the top ten hold approximately 19%. Sequences were derived from cultured PBMCs, sampled from culture after CMV antigen stimulation. The receptors shown here come from a human donor in good health (CMV status not recorded). Some clones in this sample may be carry-over from other donors' samples.

This clonotype was observed a handful of times. V gene TRBV30 combines with J gene TRBJ1-1; D remains ambiguous. There are 11 residues in the CDR3. Germline V lookup: CDR1 GTSNPN, CDR2 SVGIG (reference sequence). V lost 7 bases, J lost 0 bases, and 6 bases lay in between. The CDR3 protein is CAFDLNTEAFF. The CDR3 bases are TGTGCCTTTGACTTGAACACTGAAGCTTTCTTT.

The rearrangement uses TRBV7-2 and TRBJ2-7, with D possibly matching TRBD2 (6 bases). V was cut by 5 bases and J by 0 bases, with 14 bases left in between. Germline CDR1 is SGHTA and CDR2 is FQGNSA. The CDR3 length is 15 residues. CDR3 sequence reads: CASSAGPLSSYEQYF. CDR3 DNA: TGTGCCAGCAGCGCGGGACCCTTAAGCTCCTACGAGCAGTACTTC.

This chain joins TRBV28 and TRBJ1-2; the D is unclear. Per the germline V gene, CDR1 is MDHEN and CDR2 is SYDVKM. Trimming left V 5 bases short and J 4 bases short, with 20 bases between. The CDR3 loop spans 16 amino acids. CDR3 sequence reads: CASSILSDSVTYGYTF. The CDR3, as DNA: TGTGCCAGCAGTATCCTATCCGACTCGGTCACCTATGGCTACACCTTC.

The J gene is TRBJ1-2, the V gene TRBV20-1; D is possibly TRBD1 (5 bases). V lost 2 bases and J lost 4, with 17 bases in between. Germline lookup yields CDR1 DFQATT and CDR2 SNEGSKA (reference sequence). The CDR3 extends over 15 amino acids. CDR3 loop: CSARPPGGAGYGYTF. CDR3 bases: TGCAGTGCTAGACCCCCAGGAGGGGCCGGCTATGGCTACACCTTC.

Only a few counts were recorded for this clonotype. The chain uses TRBV24-1 and TRBJ1-5; TRBD1 is a possible D gene (6 bases). The germline V gene encodes CDR1 KGHDR and CDR2 SFDVKD. The CDR3 extends over 14 amino acids. The V end was cut by 9 bases, the J end by 0 bases, with 11 bases between. Here the CDR3 reads CATSGQNSNQPQHF. The CDR3 DNA reads as TGTGCCACCTCCGGACAGAATAGCAATCAGCCCCAGCATTTT.

This chain connects TRBV27 to TRBJ1-4; D call uncertain. Trimming shortened V by 11 bases and J by 8 bases, and 9 bases separated the two germline ends. The CDR3 is 10 residues long. The V gene's germline CDR1 is MNHEY and CDR2 SMNVEV (reference sequence). In DNA, the CDR3 is TGTGCCGGCGGGAAAGAAAAACTGTTTTTT. Its protein product is CAGGKEKLFF.

The chain links TRBV29-1 to TRBJ2-1, with TRBD2 identical over 9 bases. CDR1 and CDR2 (germline): SQVTM, ANQGSEA. J gave up 8 bases and V 4 bases, and 15 bases lay outside the gene matches. The CDR3 has 16 amino acids. DNA for the CDR3: TGCAGCGTTGTCCCGGGACTAGCTCATAAATCCCATGAGCAGTTCTTC. It specifies CSVVPGLAHKSHEQFF.

The sample holds a few counts of this clonotype. V usage is TRBV4-2 and J usage is TRBJ2-3; 14 positions match TRBD2. Trimming at V came to 4 bases and at J to 4 bases, leaving 10 bases not matched to a gene. This CDR3 is 18 amino acids long. Germline V CDR1 and CDR2: LGHNA, YNFKEQ. The CDR3 protein is CASSLGLAGADLSDTQYF. CDR3 DNA: TGTGCCAGCAGCCTGGGACTAGCGGGGGCGGATCTTTCAGATACGCAGTATTTT.

The chain combines TRBV7-9 with TRBJ2-7; D not certain. V gave up 3 bases and J gave up 0 bases, with 3 bases separating them. Germline V gene lookup returns CDR1 SEHNR and CDR2 FQNEAQ (reference sequence). The CDR3 is 12 residues long. CDR3 DNA: TGTGCCAGCAGCTTCGTCTCCTACGAGCAGTACTTC. This codes for CASSFVSYEQYF. Complete variable domain (other parts from reference TRBV7-9 and TRBJ2-7): DTGVSQNPRHKITKRGQNVTFRCDPISEHNRLYWYRQTLGQGPEFLTYFQNEAQLEKSRLLSDRFSAERPKGSFSTLEIQRTEQGDSAMYLCASSFVSYEQYFGPGTRLTVT.

The chain has TRBV7-9 and TRBJ2-5; TRBD1 matches at 8 bases. CDR1 SEHNR and CDR2 FQNEAQ come from the germline V gene (reference sequence). This CDR3 is 14 amino acids long. Trimming cost V 5 bases and J 5 bases; bases outside gene matches: 7. The CDR3 bases are TGTGCCAGCAGCCCCAAGGACAGGGAGGAGACCCAGTACTTC. Amino acid sequence: CASSPKDREETQYF.

This clonotype was detected only a few times. The chain recombines TRBV20-1 with TRBJ1-5, with a possible D match to TRBD1 (5 bases). The CDR3 sequence is 13 residues long. V was trimmed by 0 bases and J by 6 bases, leaving 9 bases between them. Germline CDR1 is DFQATT and CDR2 is SNEGSKA (reference sequence). CDR3 amino acids: CSARETDLQPQHF. The CDR3 coding sequence is TGCAGTGCTAGAGAGACAGATCTTCAGCCCCAGCATTTT.

This clonotype was seen only a few times. This sequence joins TRBV7-2 and TRBJ2-1; D possibly matches TRBD1 or TRBD2 (5 bases each). The CDR3 has 11 amino acids. The germline V gene encodes CDR1 SGHTA and CDR2 FQGNSA. Trimming left V 5 bases short and J 9 bases short, with 8 bases between. The CDR3 reads CASSMGPEQFF. DNA of the CDR3: TGTGCCAGCAGCATGGGACCTGAGCAGTTCTTC.

This clonotype showed up many times. The junction differs from germline at one of its ends, possibly a read error. The chain carries TRBV7-6 and TRBJ2-2; D could derive from TRBD1 or TRBD2 (5 bases each). CDR3 length: 12 amino acids. Germline loops: CDR1 SGHVS, CDR2 FNYEAQ. CDR3 sequence: CASSGRDPWTVF. CDR3 DNA: TGTGCCAGCAGCGGCCGGGACCCCTGGACGGTTTTT. Using reference TRBV7-6 and TRBJ2-2 for the parts outside the CDR3, the full variable domain is GAGVSQSPRYKVTKRGQDVALRCDPISGHVSLYWYRQALGQGPEFLTYFNYEAQQDKSGLPNDRFSAERPEGSISTLTIQRTEQRDSAMYRCASSGRDPWTVFGEGSRLTVL.

This clonotype was seen a handful of times. This chain joins TRBV11-2 and TRBJ2-1, with a weak D call TRBD1 (5 bases). The CDR3 spans 14 residues. Deletions cut 2 bases from V and 5 bases from J, with 10 bases between. Germline-derived CDR1 and CDR2 are SGHAT and FQNNGV. DNA of the CDR3: TGTGCCAGCAGCTTACGACAGACCGACAATGAGCAGTTCTTC. This encodes CASSLRQTDNEQFF.

In its sample, this clonotype was seen a few times. V is TRBV29-1 and J is TRBJ2-5; 14 bases fit TRBD2. CDR1 and CDR2 from the germline V gene are SQVTM and ANQGSEA. After removal of 6 bases from V and 5 bases from J, the junction contained 8 bases not matched to a gene. CDR3 length: 15 amino acids. The CDR3 nucleotides are TGCAGCGTCCAAGGACTAGCGGGAGGACGGGAGACCCAGTACTTC. This sequence encodes CSVQGLAGGRETQYF.

There are a few counts of this clonotype. The rearrangement joins TRBV19 to TRBJ1-1; 9 nucleotides line up with TRBD1. This CDR3 has 13 residues. Germline V CDR1 and CDR2: LNHDA, SQIVND (reference sequence). CDR3 nucleotide sequence: TGTGAGACGATCTGGGACAGGGAAACTGAAGCTTTCTTT. It is translated as CETIWDRETEAFF. The entire variable domain, with the rest obtained from reference TRBV19 and TRBJ1-1, is as follows: DGGITQSPKYLFRKEGQNVTLSCEQNLNHDAMYWYRQDPGQGLRLIYYSQIVNDFQKGDIAEGYSVSREKKESFPLTVTSAQKNPTAFYLCETIWDRETEAFFGQGTRLTVV.

This clonotype was seen repeatedly, ten times or more. The chain is built from TRBV6-6 and TRBJ2-2; 8 nucleotides match TRBD1. Germline trimming cut 2 bases from V and 2 bases from J; bases unmatched to any gene: 4. CDR1 and CDR2 (germline): MNHNY, SVGAGI (reference sequence). The length of the CDR3 is 16 residues. The CDR3 DNA sequence: TGTGCCAGCAGTTACCTGACAGGGGCTAACACCGGGGAGCTGTTTTTT. Amino acid sequence: CASSYLTGANTGELFF.